This T cell receptor beta chain appears in the sequencing data of a study of Ad26.COV2.S vaccination and SARS-CoV-2 variants. Turning to the study itself: The study gave Ad26.COV2.S intramuscularly, once or twice 56 days apart. Overall study results and limits: For non-spike TCRs, breadth in vaccine recipients resembled that in placebo recipients.

From germline, CDR1 is MNHEY and CDR2 SMNVEV (reference sequence). Trimming shortened V by 6 bases and J by 0 bases, and 6 bases separated the two germline ends. The CDR3 sequence is 13 residues long. The treatment here: over 15 received Ad26.COV2.S at low or high dose, single or two shots; roughly five received placebo; per-sample allocation not given. Collection of samples fell on day 63 after the first vaccine or placebo injection. This adult donor, from Boston, was 18-55 years old. Participants' vaccine, an Ad26 vector, delivered Wuhan-strain SARS-CoV-2 spike. With regard to this clone: Its antigen is as yet unknown.

Clones were read by immunoSEQ multiplex PCR, and TCRdb kept only the in-frame ones, dropping some. Among about 480,000 clones listed, around 90% were seen once. The gene calls are TRBV27 and TRBJ1-3, with D possibly being TRBD1 (5 bases). This specimen consisted of peripheral blood, obtained in a trial of Ad26.COV2.S vaccine versus placebo. The TCR was taken from a person aged 18 to 59 who received the Ad26.COV2.S COVID-19 vaccine or a placebo. The CDR3 protein is CASRDNSGNTIYF. The CDR3 DNA follows: TGTGCCAGCAGGGACAACTCTGGAAACACCATATATTTT.